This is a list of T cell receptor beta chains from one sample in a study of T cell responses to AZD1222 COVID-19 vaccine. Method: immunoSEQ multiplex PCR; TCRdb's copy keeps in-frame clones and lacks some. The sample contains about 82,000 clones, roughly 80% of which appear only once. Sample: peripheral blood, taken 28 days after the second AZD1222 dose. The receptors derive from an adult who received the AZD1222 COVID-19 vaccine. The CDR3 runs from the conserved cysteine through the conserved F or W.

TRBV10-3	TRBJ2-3	CAIKAGDFTDTQYF
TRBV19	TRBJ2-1	CATSTVPSNEQFF
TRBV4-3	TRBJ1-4	CASSLRASEKLFF
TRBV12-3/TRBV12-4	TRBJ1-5	CASSFAENQPQHF
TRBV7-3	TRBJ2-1	CASSSESGRNEQFF
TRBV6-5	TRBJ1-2	CASRRKEGARNGYTF
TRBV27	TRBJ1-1	CASSLLQGMNTEAFF
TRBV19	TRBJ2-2	CASSIRGERSYTGELFF
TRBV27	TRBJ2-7	CASSKSPGTVLYEQYF
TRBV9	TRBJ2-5	CASSPGGETQYF
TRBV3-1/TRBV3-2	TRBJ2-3	CASSQGLRGTDTQYF
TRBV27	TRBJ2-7	CASKLAIDLAYEQYF
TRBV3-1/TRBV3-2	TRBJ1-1	CASSTSTAFTEAFF
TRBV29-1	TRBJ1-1	CSVGTGSSNTEAFF
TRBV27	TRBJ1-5	CASSFHGQGAGSNQPQHF
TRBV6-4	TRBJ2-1	CASSVGAASVNEQFF
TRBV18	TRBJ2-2	CASSPGEGETGELFF
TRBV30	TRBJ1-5	CAWSPAPVQGYQPQHF
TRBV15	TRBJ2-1	CATSRDTGSYNEQFF
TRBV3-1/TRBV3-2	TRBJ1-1	CASSQEPANTEAFF
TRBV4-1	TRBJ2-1	CASSHVGLADPSSYNEQFF
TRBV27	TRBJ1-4	CASSLSSPGANEKLFF
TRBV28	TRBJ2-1	CAIPGTGYNEQFF
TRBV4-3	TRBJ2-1	CASRKALAGGNEQFF
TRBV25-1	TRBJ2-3	CASRGGSDTQYF